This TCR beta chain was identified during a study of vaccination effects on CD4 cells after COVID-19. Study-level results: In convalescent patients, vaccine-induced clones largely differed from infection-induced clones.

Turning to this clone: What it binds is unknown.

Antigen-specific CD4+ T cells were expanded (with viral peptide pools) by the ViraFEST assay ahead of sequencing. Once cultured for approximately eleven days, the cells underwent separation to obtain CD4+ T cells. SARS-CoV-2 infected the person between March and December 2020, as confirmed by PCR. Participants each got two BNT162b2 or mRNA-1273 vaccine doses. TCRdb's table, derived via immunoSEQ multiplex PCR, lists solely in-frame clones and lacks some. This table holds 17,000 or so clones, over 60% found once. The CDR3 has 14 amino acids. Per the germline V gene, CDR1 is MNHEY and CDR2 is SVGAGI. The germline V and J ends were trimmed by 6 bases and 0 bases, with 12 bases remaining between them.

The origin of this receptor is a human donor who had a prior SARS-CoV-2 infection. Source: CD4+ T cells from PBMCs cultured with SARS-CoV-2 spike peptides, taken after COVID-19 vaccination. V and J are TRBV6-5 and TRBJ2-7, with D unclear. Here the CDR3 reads CASRVKPRSYEQYF. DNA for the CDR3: TGTGCCAGCAGGGTAAAACCTCGCTCCTACGAGCAGTACTTC.